Listed here are 32 T cell receptor beta chains from one sample, sequenced in a study of blood T cell repertoires in COVID-19. Data came from immunoSEQ multiplex PCR; TCRdb stores just in-frame clones and leaves some out. Of 150,000 to 200,000 clones listed, 83% are singletons. The sample consisted of peripheral blood. The receptors were gathered from a human donor in a cohort sampled during active COVID-19.

J is TRBJ1-1 and V is TRBV6-6; D unresolved. This CDR3 comprises 13 residues. Germline CDR1 MNHNY, CDR2 SVGAGI (reference sequence). V was cut by 5 bases and J by 7 bases, with 14 bases left in between. The DNA of the CDR3 is TGTGCCAGCAGTGGTACCCTCGGGATTGAAGCTTTCTTT. It specifies CASSGTLGIEAFF.

CDR3 sequence (DNA): TGTGCCAGCAGGCTGGACAACTCTGGAAACACCATATATTTT. Residues: CASRLDNSGNTIYF. The chain employs TRBV6-5 and TRBJ1-3, with a possible D match to TRBD1 (5 bases). Germline V gene lookup returns CDR1 MNHEY and CDR2 SVGAGI. The length of the CDR3 is 14 residues. Trimming took off 6 bases at V and 0 bases at J, with 9 bases between the two ends.

This sequence joins TRBV9 and TRBJ2-7; 8 nucleotides agree with TRBD1. CDR1 and CDR2 (germline): SGDLS, YYNGEE. The CDR3 has 17 amino acids. V dropped 0 bases and J dropped 0; count of bases not matched to a gene: 8. The CDR3 DNA sequence: TGTGCCAGCAGCGTAGGAGCCTCGGGACAGGCCTCCTACGAGCAGTACTTC. Encoded protein: CASSVGASGQASYEQYF.

Written as DNA, the CDR3 is TGTGCCAGTAGGCGCGCGGGACAGGGAAATCAGCCCCAGCATTTT. It encodes CASRRAGQGNQPQHF. This sequence joins TRBV19 and TRBJ1-5, with TRBD1 matching 9 bases. The CDR3 extends over 15 amino acids. The germline CDR1 and CDR2 sequences are LNHDA and SQIVND (reference sequence). V shed 6 bases and J 4 bases; nucleotides not matched to a gene: 7. Filled out from reference TRBV19 and TRBJ1-5, the complete variable domain reads DGGITQSPKYLFRKEGQNVTLSCEQNLNHDAMYWYRQDPGQGLRLIYYSQIVNDFQKGDIAEGYSVSREKKESFPLTVTSAQKNPTAFYLCASRRAGQGNQPQHFGDGTRLSIL.

The CDR3 bases are TGTGCCAGCAGCTACAGGTTCCTGGGTTACGAGCAGTACTTC. Translated, it gives CASSYRFLGYEQYF. The chain uses TRBV7-2 and TRBJ2-7; possible D gene TRBD1, 5 bases. The germline V gene encodes CDR1 SGHTA and CDR2 FQGNSA. The CDR3 length is 14 residues. V was shortened by 4 bases and J by 4 bases, with 14 bases between the two germline ends.

V is TRBV10-3 and J is TRBJ2-3; D may be TRBD2 (6 bases). This CDR3 comprises 15 residues. V lost 8 bases, J lost 2 bases, and 17 bases lay in between. Germline V gives CDR1 ENHRY, CDR2 SYGVKD. The DNA of the CDR3 is TGTGCCATCGCGGGGACTCAGGGTTACACAGATACGCAGTATTTT. Residues: CAIAGTQGYTDTQYF.

The V and J genes are TRBV5-6 and TRBJ2-1, with 12 positions matching TRBD2. The CDR3 has 16 residues. Losses at the gene ends were 3 bases for V and 3 bases for J; bases not matched to a gene: 4. Germline lookup yields CDR1 SGHDT and CDR2 YYEEEE. CDR3 residues: CASSSGLAGYYNEQFF. Here the CDR3 DNA reads TGTGCCAGCAGCTCCGGACTAGCGGGGTACTACAATGAGCAGTTCTTC.

The V gene is TRBV4-3, the J gene TRBJ1-4, with D unresolved. Trimming removed 6 bases at V and 8 bases at J, with 19 bases between. The germline V gene has CDR1 LGHNA and CDR2 YSLEER. The CDR3 has 15 residues. The CDR3 sequence: CASSQLGRREEKLFF. CDR3 nucleotides: TGCGCCAGCAGTCAACTCGGCCGACGGGAAGAAAAACTGTTTTTT.

A single count supports this clone. The chain has TRBV6-5 and TRBJ1-2; 7 bases map to TRBD1. The ends lost 6 bases at V and 0 bases at J; junction bases unmatched: 4. The V gene's germline CDR1 is MNHEY and CDR2 SVGAGI. CDR3 length equals 14 residues. This chain's CDR3 is CASRHRGANYGYTF. The CDR3 DNA is TGTGCCAGCAGACACAGGGGCGCTAACTATGGCTACACCTTC.

The chain is built from TRBV10-3 and TRBJ1-4; unclear D gene. CDR3 size: 13 residues. The V gene lost 10 bases and the J gene lost 3 bases, with 12 bases spanning the gap. In germline, CDR1 is ENHRY, CDR2 SYGVKD. Written as DNA, the CDR3 is TGTGCCACCCTCGGGTCTGCTAATGAAAAACTGTTTTTT. Protein: CATLGSANEKLFF.

This chain links TRBV2 with TRBJ2-7; 9 nucleotides line up with TRBD2. The trim removed 6 bases at V and 7 bases at J, leaving 19 bases unmatched. This CDR3 contains 17 residues. CDR1 SNHLY and CDR2 FYNNEI come from the germline V gene. The chain's CDR3 is CASSAQVFGGRVGEQYF. CDR3 DNA: TGTGCCAGCAGCGCCCAGGTTTTTGGCGGGAGGGTTGGGGAGCAGTACTTC.

The chain carries TRBV7-2 and TRBJ2-7; maybe TRBD2 (6 bases). V was trimmed by 5 bases and J by 2 bases, leaving 16 bases between them. Germline assignment: CDR1 SGHTA and CDR2 FQGNSA. The CDR3 consists of 15 residues. In DNA, the CDR3 is TGTGCCAGCAGCGCGGGGACCCGAGGCGCCTACGAGCAGTACTTC. Encoded protein: CASSAGTRGAYEQYF.

The gene calls are TRBV7-9 and TRBJ1-2, with 10 bases identical to TRBD1. This CDR3 contains 17 residues. The V gene end was trimmed by 5 bases and the J gene end by 6 bases; junction bases not matched to a gene: 15. Germline CDR1 reads SEHNR; CDR2 reads FQNEAQ (reference sequence). The CDR3 DNA follows: TGTGCCAGCAGCCCGGGACAGGGGCGGCTGGTTACTAATGGCTACACCTTC. Its protein product is CASSPGQGRLVTNGYTF.

The chain carries TRBV5-4 and TRBJ2-7; 8 bases align to TRBD2. V lost 4 bases to trimming and J lost 4 bases; unmatched junction nucleotides: 7. The germline V gene encodes CDR1 SGHNT and CDR2 YYREEE (reference sequence). CDR3 length: 14 residues. The chain's CDR3 is CASSEASGHYEQYF. CDR3 DNA sequence: TGTGCCAGCAGCGAAGCTAGCGGGCATTACGAGCAGTACTTC.

V usage is TRBV10-3 and J usage is TRBJ1-6; the match to TRBD1 covers 12 bases. Germline values: CDR1 ENHRY, CDR2 SYGVKD. The V segment lost 0 bases and the J segment 10 bases; nucleotides outside the gene matches: 4. The CDR3 length is 16 residues. The CDR3 region is CAISESGTGGNSPLHF. For the CDR3, the DNA is TGTGCCATCAGTGAGTCGGGGACAGGGGGCAACTCACCCCTCCACTTT.

This chain joins TRBV19 and TRBJ1-6; TRBD1 matches at 10 bases. The CDR3 contains 17 residues. Germline CDR1 is LNHDA and CDR2 is SQIVND (reference sequence). J was trimmed by 2 bases and V by 5 bases; bases with no gene match: 6. The CDR3 coding sequence is TGTGCCAGTAGTGCCGGGACAGGGGCCACCTATAATTCACCCCTCCACTTT. Translating it yields CASSAGTGATYNSPLHF.

The J gene is TRBJ2-1, the V gene TRBV13; TRBD2 matches 8 bases. V trimming: 7 bases; J trimming: 6 bases; junction bases outside the gene matches: 8. The CDR3 spans 14 residues. Germline CDR1 is PRHDT and CDR2 is FYEKMQ (reference sequence). CDR3 coding DNA: TGTGCCAGCACCTCACTAGCGGTCCTCAATGAGCAGTTCTTC. Protein: CASTSLAVLNEQFF.

The chain joins TRBV3-1 (or the pseudogene TRBV3-2) to TRBJ1-1, with D unresolved. The V gene's germline CDR1 is LGHDT and CDR2 YNNKEL (reference sequence). This CDR3 contains 15 residues. Trimming removed 0 bases at V and 1 base at J, with 9 bases between. The CDR3 protein is CASSQDLGRNTEAFF. For the CDR3, the DNA is TGTGCCAGCAGCCAAGATCTGGGCCGGAACACTGAAGCTTTCTTT.

V and J are TRBV11-3 and TRBJ1-1, with 7 bases aligning to TRBD1. V was pared by 2 bases and J by 4 bases, with 7 bases of the junction left unmatched. This CDR3 is 15 amino acids long. Germline CDR1 and CDR2: SGHNT and YENEEA. The CDR3 DNA follows: TGTGCCAGCAGCTTACTGACAGGGTATTTCACTGAAGCTTTCTTT. Translation: CASSLLTGYFTEAFF.

The chain combines TRBV27 with TRBJ2-6; D is perhaps TRBD1 (5 bases). V lost 4 bases and J lost 7, with 11 bases in between. Germline CDR1 is MNHEY and CDR2 is SMNVEV (reference sequence). The CDR3 is made up of 14 amino acids. The chain's CDR3 is CASSSPRTANVLTF. For the CDR3, the DNA is TGTGCCAGCAGTTCCCCTCGGACAGCCAACGTCCTGACTTTC.

The chain couples TRBV6-2 or TRBV6-3 to TRBJ1-6; no clear D. This CDR3 region has 13 residues. The V gene's germline CDR1 is MNHEY and CDR2 SVGEGT. V was cut by 2 bases and J by 5 bases, with 4 bases left in between. DNA of the CDR3: TGTGCCAGCAGTTACCTAGATAATTCACCCCTCCACTTT. It is translated as CASSYLDNSPLHF.

The chain's CDR3 is CASSLLTGSYYEQYF. The CDR3 DNA reads TGTGCCAGCAGTTTATTGACAGGGTCATACTACGAGCAGTACTTC. This chain joins TRBV7-9 and TRBJ2-7, with TRBD1 matching over 7 bases. With V trimmed by 6 bases and J by 3 bases, 11 bases remained unmatched. The V gene's germline CDR1 is SEHNR and CDR2 FQNEAQ (reference sequence). The CDR3 is 15 residues long. Full variable domain (remainder filled in from reference TRBV7-9 and TRBJ2-7): DTGVSQNPRHKITKRGQNVTFRCDPISEHNRLYWYRQTLGQGPEFLTYFQNEAQLEKSRLLSDRFSAERPKGSFSTLEIQRTEQGDSAMYLCASSLLTGSYYEQYFGPGTRLTVT.

The rearrangement joins TRBV6-5 to TRBJ1-2; D is undetermined. The CDR3 extends over 11 amino acids. Germline-derived CDR1 and CDR2 are MNHEY and SVGAGI. V was shortened by 6 bases and J by 7 bases, with 9 bases between the two germline ends. CDR3 amino acids: CASSRDGGYTF. CDR3 DNA sequence: TGTGCCAGCAGCCGAGATGGTGGCTACACCTTC.

This chain links TRBV7-6 with TRBJ2-7; 11 bases align to TRBD2. The CDR3 runs to 17 residues. V shed 0 bases, J shed 0 bases, and the junction held 4 bases outside the gene matches. Germline CDR1 reads SGHVS; CDR2 reads FNYEAQ. CDR3 DNA: TGTGCCAGCAGCTTAGCCCTAGCGGGGGGCAGCTCCTACGAGCAGTACTTC. As protein: CASSLALAGGSSYEQYF.

The J gene is TRBJ2-3, the V gene TRBV5-6; 8 bases line up with TRBD2. Germline CDR1 and CDR2: SGHDT and YYEEEE. Trimming took 2 bases from V and 0 from J; bases not matched to a gene: 5. CDR3 size: 16 residues. The chain's CDR3 is CASSLLAGTSTDTQYF. CDR3 bases: TGTGCCAGCAGCTTATTAGCGGGAACTAGCACAGATACGCAGTATTTT.

This chain uses TRBV7-8 with TRBJ2-7, with TRBD2 matching over 10 bases. The junction had 8 bases not matched to a gene; V was cut back by 0 bases and J by 6 bases. There are 16 residues in the CDR3. Germline CDR1 SGHVS, CDR2 FQNEAQ. The CDR3 nucleotides are TGTGCCAGCAGCTTAGCATTAGCGGGGGGCCGAGGCGAGCAGTACTTC. It codes for CASSLALAGGRGEQYF.

The chain joins TRBV19 to TRBJ1-2; no firm D call. The CDR3 has 12 amino acids. Germline V gene lookup returns CDR1 LNHDA and CDR2 SQIVND (reference sequence). Trimming removed 3 bases from V and 5 bases from J, with 7 bases in between. CDR3 sequence reads: CASSIGEYGYTF. The CDR3 DNA follows: TGTGCCAGTAGTATCGGAGAGTATGGCTACACCTTC.

The chain couples TRBV12-5 to TRBJ1-1; possibly TRBD1 for D (6 bases). Germline V lookup: CDR1 LGHNT, CDR2 FRNRAP. The CDR3 length is 13 residues. Trimming removed 1 base at V and 4 bases at J, with 7 bases between. DNA for the CDR3: TGTGCTAGTGGTTTGGGACAGGCCACTGAAGCTTTCTTT. Encoded protein: CASGLGQATEAFF.

This clone has ten or more counts. CDR3 loop: CASSVLGTSGGGDTQYF. The CDR3 DNA reads TGTGCCAGCAGCGTCCTCGGGACTAGCGGGGGCGGGGATACGCAGTATTTT. The genes are TRBV9 and TRBJ2-3, with TRBD2 identical over 14 bases. After removal of 2 bases from V and 6 bases from J, the junction contained 8 bases not matched to a gene. The CDR3 is 17 amino acids. Germline V gene lookup returns CDR1 SGDLS and CDR2 YYNGEE. Combining the CDR3 with reference TRBV9 and TRBJ2-3 gives the whole variable domain DSGVTQTPKHLITATGQRVTLRCSPRSGDLSVYWYQQSLDQGLQFLIQYYNGEERAKGNILERFSAQQFPDLHSELNLSSLELGDSALYFCASSVLGTSGGGDTQYFGPGTRLTVL.

This clone has only one observation. CDR3 region: CASSLDPGGDDSPLHF. The CDR3 region has the DNA TGTGCCAGCAGCTTAGATCCGGGAGGGGACGATTCACCCCTCCACTTT. The chain uses TRBV11-2 and TRBJ1-6; maybe TRBD1 (5 bases). Between the trimmed V and J ends, which lost 0 bases and 8 bases, there was a span of 14 bases. CDR1 is SGHAT, CDR2 FQNNGV, per germline. The CDR3 is made up of 16 amino acids.

The rearrangement joins TRBV28 to TRBJ1-5, with TRBD1 identical over 7 bases. CDR1 and CDR2 from the germline V gene are MDHEN and SYDVKM. CDR3 size: 14 residues. The V gene end was trimmed by 10 bases and the J gene end by 2 bases; junction bases not matched to a gene: 8. CDR3 sequence: CAIKVGTGNQPQHF. The DNA of the CDR3 is TGTGCCATCAAGGTCGGGACAGGCAATCAGCCCCAGCATTTT.

V is TRBV6-5 and J is TRBJ2-7, with D possibly TRBD1 on 5 matching bases. Per germline, CDR1 MNHEY and CDR2 SVGAGI. The CDR3 contains 13 residues. The ends were cut back, 5 bases at V and 0 bases at J, with 8 bases in the middle. Written as DNA, the CDR3 is TGTGCCAGCAGTCTGGACACCTCCTACGAGCAGTACTTC. Encoded protein: CASSLDTSYEQYF.